The next 31 T cell receptor beta chains were all read from a single sample in a study of shared clonotypes between healthy human individuals. Generated by immunoSEQ multiplex PCR, the TCRdb table keeps only in-frame clones and is missing some. Of about 2 million clones in the sample, just under 95% are singletons; the top ten hold more than 0.95%. Terminally differentiated effector memory CD45RA+ cells were excluded from the naive CD8 cells, which were CD45RO-negative and positively selected for CCR7. Input material: naive CD8+ T cells sorted from blood. The receptors stem from a man younger than 35 in good health.

This chain connects TRBV4-2 to TRBJ2-7, with D hard to call. The CDR3 is made up of 16 amino acids. CDR1 and CDR2 (germline): LGHNA, YNFKEQ. With 1 base removed from V and 8 bases from J, the gap between germline ends came to 21 bases. CDR3 sequence (DNA): TGTGCCAGCAGCCAAGTTTCAGACTTCGCCCCTACCCAGCAGTACTTC. Translated, it gives CASSQVSDFAPTQQYF.

V is TRBV9 and J is TRBJ2-7, with TRBD1 as a possible D gene (6 bases). Germline lookup yields CDR1 SGDLS and CDR2 YYNGEE. There are 15 residues in the CDR3. Deletions cut 2 bases from V and 5 bases from J, with 17 bases between. The CDR3 is CASSVSGTRRDEQYF. The CDR3 DNA follows: TGTGCCAGCAGCGTTAGTGGGACAAGAAGGGACGAGCAGTACTTC.

The chain has TRBV29-1 and TRBJ2-1, with 8 bases matching TRBD2. The CDR3 is 15 residues long. With 1 base clipped from V and 8 bases from J, the junction kept 10 bases outside the gene matches. Germline loops: CDR1 SQVTM, CDR2 ANQGSEA. This CDR3 is CSVEGGDEREYEQFF. CDR3 DNA sequence: TGCAGCGTTGAAGGTGGGGATGAGCGGGAGTATGAGCAGTTCTTC.

J is TRBJ2-2 and V is TRBV27; possible D gene TRBD1, 5 bases. Germline V gene data show CDR1 as MNHEY and CDR2 as SMNVEV (reference sequence). Trimming took 5 bases from V and 2 from J, leaving 9 bases between them. This CDR3 is built from 14 residues. In DNA form, the CDR3 reads TGTGCCAGCAGTCAGGGATTTAACACCGGGGAGCTGTTTTTT. Translated: CASSQGFNTGELFF.

The genes are TRBV2 and TRBJ2-1, with D perhaps TRBD2 (5 bases). CDR3 length equals 14 residues. V gave up 5 bases and J gave up 3 bases, with 11 bases separating them. The germline V gene encodes CDR1 SNHLY and CDR2 FYNNEI. Here the CDR3 reads CASSRVGGYNEQFF. Here the CDR3 DNA reads TGTGCCAGCAGTCGCGTAGGAGGCTACAATGAGCAGTTCTTC.

The count of this clone is one. The J gene is TRBJ2-1, the V gene TRBV7-6; 8 bases match TRBD1. CDR1 is SGHVS, CDR2 FNYEAQ, per germline. Trimming at V came to 3 bases and at J to 8 bases, leaving 15 bases not matched to a gene. The CDR3 has 17 amino acids. CDR3 protein: CASSFGTGIPLGDEQFF. In DNA, the CDR3 is TGTGCCAGCAGCTTTGGGACAGGAATCCCCCTAGGGGATGAGCAGTTCTTC.

The chain recombines TRBV18 with TRBJ2-3; D perhaps matches TRBD1 (5 bases). Trimming removed 2 bases at V and 4 bases at J, with 7 bases between. Per germline, CDR1 KGHSH and CDR2 LQKENI. The CDR3 loop spans 13 amino acids. The CDR3 coding sequence is TGTGCCAGCTCACCAACCAGGGCAGATACGCAGTATTTT. Amino acid sequence: CASSPTRADTQYF.

The J gene is TRBJ1-2, the V gene TRBV6-1; TRBD1 matches 10 bases. The germline CDR1 and CDR2 sequences are MNHNS and SASEGT. V was clipped by 6 bases and J by 5 bases; unmatched bases: 6. CDR3 size: 14 residues. The CDR3 protein is CASSEGDRGYGYTF. In nucleotides, the CDR3 is TGTGCCAGCAGCGAGGGGGACAGGGGTTATGGCTACACCTTC.

The rearrangement joins TRBV28 to TRBJ2-7, with 9 bases matching TRBD2. Germline CDR1 is MDHEN and CDR2 is SYDVKM. J was trimmed by 3 bases and V by 2 bases; bases with no gene match: 8. The length of the CDR3 is 16 residues. The CDR3 nucleotides read TGTGCCAGCAGTTTACATAGCGGGGGAGGAGGCTACGAGCAGTACTTC. Its protein is CASSLHSGGGGYEQYF.

J is TRBJ2-7 and V is TRBV27, with TRBD1 identical over 8 bases. The length of the CDR3 is 16 residues. Germline V gene lookup returns CDR1 MNHEY and CDR2 SMNVEV (reference sequence). V was pared by 5 bases and J by 3 bases, with 12 bases of the junction left unmatched. The CDR3 DNA reads as TGTGCCAGCAGTCCTTCGCAGGGGGCGTTAGTCTACGAGCAGTACTTC. Its protein product is CASSPSQGALVYEQYF.

The V and J genes are TRBV15 and TRBJ1-1; no clear D. Per the germline V gene, CDR1 is LNHNV and CDR2 is YYDKDF (reference sequence). This CDR3 spans 14 amino acids. Trimming removed 0 bases at V and 1 base at J, with 6 bases between. The CDR3 region has the DNA TGTGCCACCAGCAGAGATCGGGAGAACACTGAAGCTTTCTTT. Translated: CATSRDRENTEAFF.

This chain links TRBV28 with TRBJ2-1; 8 bases align to TRBD1. With V trimmed by 7 bases and J by 6 bases, 8 bases remained unmatched. Looked up from germline, CDR1 is MDHEN and CDR2 is SYDVKM. The CDR3 extends over 14 amino acids. CDR3 region: CASIPRTGSNEQFF. DNA of the CDR3: TGTGCCAGCATTCCACGGACAGGGTCCAATGAGCAGTTCTTC. The variable domain in full, with the rest retrieved from reference TRBV28 and TRBJ2-1, is DVKVTQSSRYLVKRTGEKVFLECVQDMDHENMFWYRQDPGLGLRLIYFSYDVKMKEKGDIPEGYSVSREKKERFSLILESASTNQTSMYLCASIPRTGSNEQFFGPGTRLTVL.

This sequence joins TRBV6-5 and TRBJ2-1; TRBD1 matches at 10 bases. The CDR3 runs 14 residues. Germline values: CDR1 MNHEY, CDR2 SVGAGI. After removal of 2 bases from V and 10 bases from J, the junction contained 5 bases not matched to a gene. The CDR3 loop is CASSYPGQGKEQFF. CDR3 sequence (DNA): TGTGCCAGCAGTTACCCGGGACAGGGGAAGGAGCAGTTCTTC.

This chain connects TRBV7-9 to TRBJ2-5, with 7 nucleotides matching TRBD1. J lost 13 bases, V lost 1 base, and 6 bases had no gene match. The germline gives CDR1 SEHNR, CDR2 FQNEAQ (reference sequence). The CDR3 runs 12 residues. CDR3 DNA sequence: TGTGCCAGCAGCTTAGAATCGAGGGACAGGTACTTC. It is translated as CASSLESRDRYF. Full variable domain (remainder filled in from reference TRBV7-9 and TRBJ2-5): DTGVSQNPRHKITKRGQNVTFRCDPISEHNRLYWYRQTLGQGPEFLTYFQNEAQLEKSRLLSDRFSAERPKGSFSTLEIQRTEQGDSAMYLCASSLESRDRYFGPGTRLLVL.

This chain connects TRBV4-1 to TRBJ2-7; no clear D. V lost 1 base and J 2 bases, leaving 18 bases between the germline ends. The CDR3 is 17 amino acids. Germline V gives CDR1 MGHRA, CDR2 YSYEKL. CDR3 protein: CASSQVASGGTPYEQYF. The CDR3 DNA sequence: TGCGCCAGCAGCCAAGTCGCTTCTGGCGGAACCCCCTACGAGCAGTACTTC.

This rearrangement joins TRBV19 to TRBJ1-2, with a possible D match to TRBD1 (6 bases). CDR1 LNHDA and CDR2 SQIVND come from the germline V gene (reference sequence). Trimming removed 3 bases from V and 4 bases from J, with 12 bases in between. This CDR3 spans 14 amino acids. CDR3 bases: TGTGCCAGTAGTATGGGGGCGCGGAGCTATGGCTACACCTTC. It is translated as CASSMGARSYGYTF.

The chain has TRBV10-2 and TRBJ1-5; D gene uncertain. Germline loops: CDR1 WSHSY, CDR2 SAAADI. This CDR3 has 15 amino acids. V was clipped by 3 bases and J by 9 bases, with 18 bases between them. The CDR3 nucleotides are TGCGCCAGCAGTGAAGTCCGGGCTCCAGAGGGGCCCCAGCATTTT. It codes for CASSEVRAPEGPQHF.

V and J are TRBV29-1 and TRBJ2-5; the D gene is possibly TRBD1 (6 bases). V was clipped by 7 bases and J by 2 bases, with 11 bases between them. The germline gives CDR1 SQVTM, CDR2 ANQGSEA. The CDR3 spans 12 residues. DNA for the CDR3: TGCAGCGGTCATACAGGGCAAGAGACCCAGTACTTC. This sequence encodes CSGHTGQETQYF. Filled out from reference TRBV29-1 and TRBJ2-5, the complete variable domain reads SAVISQKPSRDICQRGTSLTIQCQVDSQVTMMFWYRQQPGQSLTLIATANQGSEATYESGFVIDKFPISRPNLTFSTLTVSNMSPEDSSIYLCSGHTGQETQYFGPGTRLLVL.

The rearrangement joins TRBV27 to TRBJ2-1, with D possibly being TRBD2 (7 bases). V was pared by 3 bases and J by 8 bases, with 17 bases between. This CDR3 contains 15 residues. Germline CDR1 is MNHEY and CDR2 is SMNVEV (reference sequence). CDR3 protein: CASSFLGGARDEQFF. CDR3 sequence (DNA): TGTGCCAGCAGTTTTCTTGGGGGGGCCAGGGATGAGCAGTTCTTC.

The rearrangement uses TRBV6-5 and TRBJ2-7; D is ambiguous. There are 14 residues in the CDR3. Germline V gene data show CDR1 as MNHEY and CDR2 as SVGAGI. The germline V and J ends were trimmed by 5 bases and 7 bases, with 18 bases remaining between them. CDR3 loop: CASSPLPYVSEQYF. The CDR3 DNA reads as TGTGCCAGCAGTCCCCTGCCTTACGTTTCGGAGCAGTACTTC.

Notes on this clone: The same CDR3 can be traced to other DNA sequences in this sample. This chain links TRBV19 with TRBJ2-7; a weak D match, TRBD2 (7 bases). This CDR3 is built from 14 residues. The germline gives CDR1 LNHDA, CDR2 SQIVND (reference sequence). The germline V and J ends were trimmed by 3 bases and 0 bases, with 9 bases remaining between them. CDR3 sequence: CASSIAGASYEQYF. CDR3 bases: TGTGCCAGTAGTATCGCGGGGGCCTCCTACGAGCAGTACTTC.

The chain couples TRBV9 to TRBJ2-1; tentatively, D is TRBD1 or TRBD2 (5 bases each). Deletions cut 0 bases from V and 5 bases from J, with 12 bases between. CDR1 SGDLS and CDR2 YYNGEE come from the germline V gene. There are 15 residues in the CDR3. CDR3 coding DNA: TGTGCCAGCAGCGTAGGGGTGGGGGAGCACAATGAGCAGTTCTTC. Its protein is CASSVGVGEHNEQFF.

V gene TRBV5-1 combines with J gene TRBJ1-6; D not resolved. Germline-derived CDR1 and CDR2 are SGHRS and YFSETQ. CDR3 length: 16 amino acids. Between the trimmed V and J ends, which lost 3 bases and 9 bases, there was a span of 19 bases. The CDR3 region has the DNA TGCGCCAGCAGCTGGCGGAGGGCGGTGGAGGGTTCACCCCTCCACTTT. Amino acids: CASSWRRAVEGSPLHF.

This clone showed up just once. This sequence joins TRBV18 and TRBJ2-7; a possible D gene is TRBD1 (6 bases). There are 11 residues in the CDR3. V was pared by 5 bases and J by 5 bases, with 7 bases between. Germline V gives CDR1 KGHSH, CDR2 LQKENI. DNA for the CDR3: TGTGCCAGCTCAGGGGACAACGAGCAGTACTTC. Its protein product is CASSGDNEQYF.

This sequence joins TRBV4-3 and TRBJ2-2, with unresolved D. The CDR3 extends over 17 amino acids. V lost 0 bases and J lost 2, with 13 bases in between. The V gene's germline CDR1 is LGHNA and CDR2 YSLEER. CDR3 sequence (DNA): TGCGCCAGCAGCCAAGATCGACACACGGCCAACACCGGGGAGCTGTTTTTT. It specifies CASSQDRHTANTGELFF.

This chain uses TRBV7-9 with TRBJ2-7; D call uncertain. Germline-derived CDR1 and CDR2 are SEHNR and FQNEAQ (reference sequence). The length of the CDR3 is 13 residues. V lost 2 bases, J lost 5 bases, and 10 bases lay in between. CDR3 nucleotide sequence: TGTGCCAGCAGCTTATCACCAGCCCACGAGCAGTACTTC. The encoded protein is CASSLSPAHEQYF.

The chain employs TRBV6-5 and TRBJ2-7; D may be TRBD2 (5 bases). V lost 0 bases and J lost 5, with 8 bases in between. Germline V gene lookup returns CDR1 MNHEY and CDR2 SVGAGI. The CDR3 spans 13 residues. The CDR3 DNA follows: TGTGCCAGCAGTTACTCGCACGGGGACGAGCAGTACTTC. Its translation is CASSYSHGDEQYF.

The V and J genes are TRBV5-6 and TRBJ1-2; no definite D call. V dropped 7 bases and J dropped 2 bases, with 9 bases sitting between them. Germline CDR1 reads SGHDT; CDR2 reads YYEEEE. The CDR3 is made up of 12 amino acids. The CDR3 DNA reads as TGTGCCAGCTTAGGGCAGAACTATGGCTACACCTTC. Protein product: CASLGQNYGYTF.

As regards this clone: The sample holds other DNA sequences that translate to the same CDR3. The chain uses TRBV7-2 and TRBJ1-2; D uncertain. The CDR3 has 13 residues. Trimming removed 1 base from V and 2 bases from J, with 5 bases in between. Germline V gene sequence: CDR1 SGHTA, CDR2 FQGNSA. The CDR3 here is CASSLEGNYGYTF. Written as DNA, the CDR3 is TGTGCCAGCAGCTTAGAAGGAAACTATGGCTACACCTTC.

Note on this clone: This CDR3 is also generated by other DNA sequences in the sample. The rearrangement joins TRBV27 to TRBJ2-7, with no clear D. Germline V CDR1 and CDR2: MNHEY, SMNVEV (reference sequence). This CDR3 is built from 14 residues. Trimming pared 0 bases from V and 2 bases from J, leaving 8 bases between. CDR3 bases: TGTGCCAGCAGTTTATCCCCCGGGCCCTACGAGCAGTACTTC. It is translated as CASSLSPGPYEQYF.

The chain joins TRBV5-1 to TRBJ2-1; 7 bases fit TRBD2. This CDR3 is 15 amino acids long. The trim removed 0 bases at V and 6 bases at J, leaving 6 bases unmatched. CDR1 and CDR2 from the germline V gene are SGHRS and YFSETQ. The CDR3 region has the DNA TGCGCCAGCAGCTTGGCTGGGACGGGGGGCAATGAGCAGTTCTTC. Amino acid sequence: CASSLAGTGGNEQFF.